Below are 27 T cell receptor beta chains sequenced from a single sample in a study of T cell changes during pregnancy in multiple sclerosis. Sequencing was performed with immunoSEQ multiplex PCR; in TCRdb, only in-frame clones are kept and a portion is missing. Among about 64,000 clones listed, roughly 88% were seen once. The sequencing here drew on peripheral blood, taken in the third trimester of pregnancy. Every receptor here comes from a female donor in good health, enrolled as a control in a pregnancy study.

In DNA form, the CDR3 reads TGTGCCAGCAGCTTAGTAGCGGGGACCTACGAGCAGTACTTC. Amino acids: CASSLVAGTYEQYF. The V and J genes are TRBV7-9 and TRBJ2-7; TRBD2 aligns across 8 bases. This CDR3 is built from 14 residues. The germline V gene has CDR1 SEHNR and CDR2 FQNEAQ (reference sequence). The V and J ends lost 1 base and 2 bases, in that order; junction bases with no gene match: 1.

This clone was detected once. V and J are TRBV11-3 and TRBJ1-2; 7 nucleotides line up with TRBD1. With 5 bases clipped from V and 8 bases from J, the junction kept 5 bases outside the gene matches. This CDR3 has 12 residues. CDR1 and CDR2 (germline): SGHNT, YENEEA. CDR3 sequence (DNA): TGTGCCAGCAGCCGCGGGACAGACGGCTACACCTTC. As protein: CASSRGTDGYTF.

J is TRBJ2-2 and V is TRBV9; D unresolved. V lost 0 bases and J lost 7, with 13 bases in between. The germline V gene encodes CDR1 SGDLS and CDR2 YYNGEE. CDR3 length: 15 residues. Written as DNA, the CDR3 is TGTGCCAGCAGCGTAGGTTTGACCGAGGTCGGGGAGCTGTTTTTT. Its protein is CASSVGLTEVGELFF.

This sequence joins TRBV27 and TRBJ1-4, with D tentatively TRBD1 (5 bases). This CDR3 contains 15 residues. Germline V gene sequence: CDR1 MNHEY, CDR2 SMNVEV (reference sequence). V lost 2 bases, J lost 6 bases, and 13 bases lay in between. DNA of the CDR3: TGTGCCAGCAGTTTAGGCCCCGGGGGAGATGAAAAACTGTTTTTT. Encoded protein: CASSLGPGGDEKLFF.

V usage is TRBV5-1 and J usage is TRBJ2-2, with D possibly TRBD2 on 6 matching bases. The CDR3 runs to 15 residues. CDR1 SGHRS and CDR2 YFSETQ come from the germline V gene. V was trimmed by 0 bases and J by 4 bases, leaving 10 bases between them. CDR3 sequence: CASSLALASTGELFF. In DNA form, the CDR3 reads TGCGCCAGCAGCTTGGCTCTAGCGAGCACCGGGGAGCTGTTTTTT.

The rearrangement links TRBV29-1 to TRBJ2-2; D call uncertain. Trimming removed 6 bases from V and 2 bases from J, with 10 bases in between. This CDR3 has 13 amino acids. CDR1 SQVTM and CDR2 ANQGSEA come from the germline V gene. The DNA for the CDR3 is TGCAGCGTGCCAACAGCAAACACCGGGGAGCTGTTTTTT. Its translation is CSVPTANTGELFF.

The chain couples TRBV30 to TRBJ1-3, with D maybe TRBD1 (5 bases). The CDR3 length is 12 residues. The germline V gene encodes CDR1 GTSNPN and CDR2 SVGIG (reference sequence). Trimming left V 7 bases short and J 3 bases short, with 10 bases between. This CDR3 is CASWGVGNTIYF. The CDR3, as DNA: TGTGCCTCCTGGGGGGTTGGAAACACCATATATTTT.

The chain employs TRBV25-1 and TRBJ2-7; tentatively, D is TRBD1 (6 bases). Trimming removed 3 bases at V and 3 bases at J, with 12 bases between. CDR3 size: 14 residues. Germline loops: CDR1 MGHDK, CDR2 SYGVNS. CDR3 DNA: TGTGCCAGCAGTGAGCGGACAGAGTTCTACGAGCAGTACTTC. Its translation is CASSERTEFYEQYF.

The chain employs TRBV2 and TRBJ2-7, with 7 nucleotides matching TRBD1. Germline CDR1 is SNHLY and CDR2 is FYNNEI. Unmatched junction bases numbered 6, after V lost 4 bases and J lost 3 bases. The CDR3 is 14 amino acids. CDR3 residues: CASSARQGIYEQYF. As DNA, the CDR3 is TGTGCCAGCAGTGCACGACAGGGAATCTACGAGCAGTACTTC. The whole variable domain, filled in from reference TRBV2 and TRBJ2-7, reads EPEVTQTPSHQVTQMGQEVILRCVPISNHLYFYWYRQILGQKVEFLVSFYNNEISEKSEIFDDQFSVERPDGSNFTLKIRSTKLEDSAMYFCASSARQGIYEQYFGPGTRLTVT.

J is TRBJ2-2 and V is TRBV5-6, with TRBD2 identical over 8 bases. In germline, CDR1 is SGHDT, CDR2 YYEEEE. The CDR3 totals 16 residues. V lost 4 bases and J lost 9; bases outside the gene matches: 14. The CDR3 bases are TGTGCCAGCAGCCCGGCGGCTAGCGGGCGCCGTTGGGAGCTGTTTTTT. This encodes CASSPAASGRRWELFF.

This chain uses TRBV6-5 with TRBJ2-3; a weak D match, TRBD2 (6 bases). The germline V and J ends were trimmed by 6 bases and 2 bases, with 12 bases remaining between them. Germline CDR1 reads MNHEY; CDR2 reads SVGAGI. The CDR3 contains 14 residues. DNA of the CDR3: TGTGCCAGCAGGGCAGCGGGCCCCACAGATACGCAGTATTTT. Translation: CASRAAGPTDTQYF.

The V call is TRBV11-2, the J call TRBJ2-7, with 12 bases fitting TRBD2. V lost 5 bases and J lost 2; bases outside the gene matches: 1. The CDR3 has 14 amino acids. Germline V gives CDR1 SGHAT, CDR2 FQNNGV. The CDR3 DNA reads TGTGCCAGCAGCCCTAGCGGGGGGGCCTACGAGCAGTACTTC. Its translation is CASSPSGGAYEQYF.

The rearrangement joins TRBV19 to TRBJ2-1, with 12 bases identical to TRBD2. CDR1 and CDR2 from the germline V gene are LNHDA and SQIVND (reference sequence). Trimming at V came to 6 bases and at J to 8 bases, leaving 5 bases not matched to a gene. This CDR3 spans 14 amino acids. As DNA, the CDR3 is TGTGCCAGTAGGCGACTAGCGGGAGATCATGAGCAGTTCTTC. This sequence encodes CASRRLAGDHEQFF.

This chain joins TRBV4-3 and TRBJ1-4; D unclear. The CDR3 covers 14 residues. Germline V gene data show CDR1 as LGHNA and CDR2 as YSLEER. Trimming cost V 2 bases and J 3 bases, with 7 bases left between them. In DNA, the CDR3 is TGCGCCAGCAGCCAATACGGTCCTAATGAAAAACTGTTTTTT. As protein: CASSQYGPNEKLFF.

The genes are TRBV10-3 and TRBJ1-4, with 9 bases lining up with TRBD1. The CDR3 length is 14 residues. CDR1 is ENHRY, CDR2 SYGVKD, per germline. The trim removed 3 bases at V and 6 bases at J, leaving 2 bases unmatched. CDR3 in amino acids: CAISDDRGDEKLFF. For the CDR3, the DNA is TGTGCCATCAGTGACGACAGGGGGGATGAAAAACTGTTTTTT.

This clone was seen just once. The genes are TRBV6-5 and TRBJ1-1, with D tentatively TRBD1 (6 bases). This CDR3 region has 16 residues. The ends were cut back, 0 bases at V and 1 base at J, with 12 bases in the middle. The germline gives CDR1 MNHEY, CDR2 SVGAGI. The CDR3 region is CASSYSDPRGNTEAFF. The CDR3 bases are TGTGCCAGCAGTTACTCGGACCCCAGGGGGAACACTGAAGCTTTCTTT.

The chain links TRBV6-1 to TRBJ1-1, with TRBD1 as a possible D gene (5 bases). Germline CDR1 is MNHNS and CDR2 is SASEGT. The CDR3 sequence is 14 residues long. The CDR3 nucleotides are TGTGCAAACCGGGCGGGGGTTGGGGACACTGAAGCTTTCTTT. Its translation: CANRAGVGDTEAFF.

The chain is built from TRBV7-2 and TRBJ2-5; 15 positions agree with TRBD2. The CDR3 spans 18 residues. The trim removed 4 bases at V and 0 bases at J, leaving 6 bases unmatched. CDR1 is SGHTA, CDR2 FQGNSA, per germline. The CDR3 region has the DNA TGTGCCAGCAGCTCCGGACTAGCGGGGGGGGATTACCAAGAGACCCAGTACTTC. Protein: CASSSGLAGGDYQETQYF.

This sequence joins TRBV18 and TRBJ2-1; 8 bases line up with TRBD2. The CDR3 runs to 15 residues. J gave up 5 bases and V 6 bases, and 9 bases lay outside the gene matches. Germline V gene data show CDR1 as KGHSH and CDR2 as LQKENI. The CDR3 bases are TGTGCCAGCTCCCCGAGCGGGAGTAACAACAATGAGCAGTTCTTC. It encodes CASSPSGSNNNEQFF. Complete variable domain (other parts from reference TRBV18 and TRBJ2-1): NAGVMQNPRHLVRRRGQEARLRCSPMKGHSHVYWYRQLPEEGLKFMVYLQKENIIDESGMPKERFSAEFPKEGPSILRIQQVVRGDSAAYFCASSPSGSNNNEQFFGPGTRLTVL.

The chain recombines TRBV7-8 with TRBJ1-2, with 9 bases lining up with TRBD1. Losses at the gene ends were 5 bases for V and 3 bases for J; bases not matched to a gene: 10. The V gene's germline CDR1 is SGHVS and CDR2 FQNEAQ. There are 16 residues in the CDR3. CDR3 protein: CASSPVRGQGYYGYTF. DNA of the CDR3: TGTGCCAGCAGCCCAGTGAGGGGACAGGGATACTATGGCTACACCTTC.

The CDR3 is CASSSMTSVGEQYF. Written as DNA, the CDR3 is TGTGCCAGCAGCTCGATGACTAGCGTAGGCGAGCAGTACTTC. The rearrangement links TRBV5-4 to TRBJ2-7; 8 nucleotides match TRBD2. The germline gives CDR1 SGHNT, CDR2 YYREEE (reference sequence). This CDR3 region has 14 residues. The V gene end was trimmed by 3 bases and the J gene end by 6 bases; junction bases not matched to a gene: 8.

The chain uses TRBV15 and TRBJ2-7, with a weak D call TRBD2 (6 bases). Germline CDR1 reads LNHNV; CDR2 reads YYDKDF (reference sequence). The CDR3 covers 16 residues. With 5 bases removed from V and 6 bases from J, the gap between germline ends came to 23 bases. CDR3 nucleotide sequence: TGTGCCACCAGCCTGGGCCTACTAGCAAACGGGTTCGAGCAGTACTTC. It specifies CATSLGLLANGFEQYF.

This chain uses TRBV2 with TRBJ1-1; D is perhaps TRBD1 (5 bases). The germline V and J ends were trimmed by 6 bases and 4 bases, with 12 bases remaining between them. Germline values: CDR1 SNHLY, CDR2 FYNNEI. This CDR3 spans 13 amino acids. CDR3 protein: CASRGGTSTEAFF. CDR3 nucleotides: TGTGCCAGCAGGGGGGGAACGAGCACTGAAGCTTTCTTT.

The chain couples TRBV29-1 to TRBJ2-7; the D gene is possibly TRBD1 (5 bases). V was cut by 7 bases and J by 4 bases, with 14 bases left in between. From germline, CDR1 is SQVTM and CDR2 ANQGSEA. CDR3 length equals 12 residues. The CDR3 is CSGGQIGYEQYF. The CDR3 coding sequence is TGCAGCGGGGGCCAAATAGGATACGAGCAGTACTTC.

The chain joins TRBV19 to TRBJ2-7; D is perhaps TRBD1 (6 bases). The V end lost 5 bases, the J end lost 2 bases, and 16 bases lay between the germline ends. The CDR3 runs 15 residues. Germline V gives CDR1 LNHDA, CDR2 SQIVND (reference sequence). This chain's CDR3 is CASSLLLTGPYEQYF. CDR3 coding DNA: TGTGCCAGTAGTCTTCTCTTGACAGGACCCTACGAGCAGTACTTC.

The V and J genes are TRBV10-2 and TRBJ1-6, with 8 nucleotides matching TRBD1. Germline V gives CDR1 WSHSY, CDR2 SAAADI. The CDR3 has 14 residues. Trimming removed 7 bases from V and 10 bases from J; junction bases left unmatched: 9. The DNA of the CDR3 is TGCGCCAGCATGAGGGACAGGTCGGGGTCACCCCTCCACTTT. This gives the protein CASMRDRSGSPLHF.

Written as DNA, the CDR3 is TGTGCCAGCAGCGCGACAGGGGTCGGGACTGAAGCTTTCTTT. Encoded protein: CASSATGVGTEAFF. The chain uses TRBV5-4 and TRBJ1-1; 8 bases fit TRBD1. The V and J ends lost 4 bases and 5 bases, in that order; junction bases with no gene match: 7. Germline V CDR1 and CDR2: SGHNT, YYREEE (reference sequence). The CDR3 is made up of 14 amino acids. Supplemented by reference TRBV5-4 and TRBJ1-1, the full variable domain reads ETGVTQSPTHLIKTRGQQVTLRCSSQSGHNTVSWYQQALGQGPQFIFQYYREEENGRGNFPPRFSGLQFPNYSSELNVNALELDDSALYLCASSATGVGTEAFFGQGTRLTVV.